This T cell receptor (beta chain) was captured in a study of identical twins. This clonotype was counted ten times or more. Its antigen is not identified. cDNA molecules carried unique molecular identifiers, and template switching added a universal primer site. Via MiXCR, TCRdb re-called the 5' RACE reads, giving one row per CDR3 protein. Here the sample spans around 340,000 distinct CDR3 sequences, 7% to 9.5% being singletons. Per germline, CDR1 KGHSH and CDR2 LQKENI. This CDR3 is built from 16 residues. The V and J ends lost 2 bases and 1 base respectively, with 12 bases between them. Study-wide findings and caveats: There was more out-of-frame TCR alpha sharing in monozygotic twins than models estimated. Zero-insertion findings could be partly confounded by invariant cells (MAIT and iNKT cells).

This chain links TRBV18 with TRBJ2-1; TRBD2 is a possible D gene (6 bases). The source of this sequence is a woman aged 50 to 60 in good health. Sample: naive T cells sorted from blood. The CDR3 sequence: CASSPTGTFSYNEQFF. The DNA of the CDR3 is TGTGCCAGCTCACCAACGGGGACTTTTTCCTACAATGAGCAGTTCTTC.